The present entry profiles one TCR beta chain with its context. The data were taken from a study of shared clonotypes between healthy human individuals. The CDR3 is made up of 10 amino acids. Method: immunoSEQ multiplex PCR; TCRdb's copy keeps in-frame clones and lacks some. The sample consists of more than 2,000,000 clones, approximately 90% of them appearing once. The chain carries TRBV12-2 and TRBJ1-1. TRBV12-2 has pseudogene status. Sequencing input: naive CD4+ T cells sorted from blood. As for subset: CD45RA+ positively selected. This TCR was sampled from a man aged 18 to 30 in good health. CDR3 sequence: CASRPTVAFF. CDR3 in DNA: TGTGCAAGTCGCCCCACGGTGGCTTTCTTT.